This TCR beta chain was observed in a study of shared clonotypes between healthy human individuals. CDR1 KGHSH and CDR2 LQKENI come from the germline V gene. With V trimmed by 6 bases and J by 0 bases, 5 bases remained unmatched. The CDR3 sequence is 15 residues long. TCRdb's copy holds only in-frame clones and misses some; the assay was immunoSEQ multiplex PCR. The sample has about 1.5 million clones; roughly 96% are singletons. A remark on this clone: Other DNA sequences of this sample code for an identical CDR3.

The TCR was taken from a man aged 30-40 years in good health. This chain uses TRBV18 with TRBJ1-5; 7 bases line up with TRBD1. What was sequenced was naive CD4+ T cells sorted from blood. Subset noted: CD45RA+ positively selected. CDR3 residues: CASSRGTDSNQPQHF. The CDR3 nucleotides are TGTGCCAGCTCTCGTGGGACAGATAGCAATCAGCCCCAGCATTTT.